A single sample is the source of the 5 T cell receptor beta chains below, sequenced in a study of a mutant IDH1 vaccine in newly diagnosed glioma. Their recognized antigens are unknown. Indicated time point: week 11, during vaccination. It was 300 ug of mutant IDH1 20-mer peptide that made up each vaccine dose, given with topical imiquimod. Some clones are missing from TCRdb's copy, which holds only in-frame ones; the method was immunoSEQ multiplex PCR. The sample carries about 21,000 clones, about nine tenths recorded once. Sequencing was performed on PBMCs, taken from a glioma patient whose treatment included an IDH1 peptide vaccine. The source of these receptors is a woman between 40 and 55 years old with glioma.

The chain links TRBV5-6 to TRBJ2-7; the match to TRBD1 covers 9 bases. V shed 4 bases and J 4 bases; nucleotides not matched to a gene: 12. The CDR3 loop spans 16 amino acids. Germline CDR1 SGHDT, CDR2 YYEEEE. DNA for the CDR3: TGTGCCAGCAGCCTCGGGGACAGGGAGTTTCGGTACGAGCAGTACTTC. Protein: CASSLGDREFRYEQYF.

The J gene is TRBJ1-1, the V gene TRBV30; D uncertain. The V gene's germline CDR1 is GTSNPN and CDR2 SVGIG (reference sequence). Trimming pared 0 bases from V and 1 base from J, leaving 6 bases between. The CDR3 extends over 13 amino acids. The CDR3 is CAWSVHSNTEAFF. The CDR3 DNA follows: TGTGCCTGGAGTGTACATTCGAACACTGAAGCTTTCTTT.

V gene TRBV6-6 combines with J gene TRBJ2-5; D not certain. V was clipped by 2 bases and J by 4 bases, with 5 bases between them. Germline values: CDR1 MNHNY, CDR2 SVGAGI (reference sequence). This CDR3 contains 12 residues. The DNA of the CDR3 is TGTGCCAGCAGTTACGGGATAGAGACCCAGTACTTC. This encodes CASSYGIETQYF.

This rearrangement joins TRBV7-2 to TRBJ2-2, with TRBD2 identical over 12 bases. The length of the CDR3 is 16 residues. J was trimmed by 5 bases and V by 3 bases; bases with no gene match: 4. The germline gives CDR1 SGHTA, CDR2 FQGNSA. In nucleotides, the CDR3 is TGTGCCAGCAGCTTCCTAGCGGGGGGGCTAACCGGGGAGCTGTTTTTT. Encoded protein: CASSFLAGGLTGELFF.

This clone appeared once. The chain recombines TRBV7-2 with TRBJ2-3; D is possibly TRBD2 (5 bases). Germline V gene lookup returns CDR1 SGHTA and CDR2 FQGNSA. Deletions cut 1 base from V and 0 bases from J, with 5 bases between. This CDR3 is 14 amino acids long. CDR3 in amino acids: CASSLGTSTDTQYF. The CDR3 DNA reads as TGTGCCAGCAGCTTAGGGACTAGCACAGATACGCAGTATTTT.